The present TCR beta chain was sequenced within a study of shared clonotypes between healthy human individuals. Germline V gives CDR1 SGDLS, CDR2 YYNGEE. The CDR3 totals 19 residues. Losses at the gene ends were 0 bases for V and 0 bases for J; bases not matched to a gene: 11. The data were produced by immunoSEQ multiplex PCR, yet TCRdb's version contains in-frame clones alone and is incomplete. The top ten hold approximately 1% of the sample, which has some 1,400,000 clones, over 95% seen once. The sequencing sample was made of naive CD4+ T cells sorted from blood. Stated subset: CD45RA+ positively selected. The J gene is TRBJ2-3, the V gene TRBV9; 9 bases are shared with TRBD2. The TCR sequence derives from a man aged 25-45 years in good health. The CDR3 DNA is TGTGCCAGCAGCGTAGCCCCTTTTAGCGGGAGTAGGAGCACAGATACGCAGTATTTT. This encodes CASSVAPFSGSRSTDTQYF.